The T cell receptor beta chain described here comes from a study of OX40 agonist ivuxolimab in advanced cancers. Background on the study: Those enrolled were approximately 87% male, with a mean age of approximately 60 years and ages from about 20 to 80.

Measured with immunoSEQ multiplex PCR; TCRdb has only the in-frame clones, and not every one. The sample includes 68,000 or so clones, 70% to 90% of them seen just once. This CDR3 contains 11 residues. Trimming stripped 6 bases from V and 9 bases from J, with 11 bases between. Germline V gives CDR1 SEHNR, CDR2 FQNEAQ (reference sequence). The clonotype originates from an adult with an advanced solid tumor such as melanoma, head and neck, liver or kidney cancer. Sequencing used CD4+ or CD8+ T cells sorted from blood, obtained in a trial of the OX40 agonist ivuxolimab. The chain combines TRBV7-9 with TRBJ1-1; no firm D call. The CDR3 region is CASSSDRKAFF. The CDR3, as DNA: TGTGCCAGCAGTTCAGACCGAAAAGCTTTCTTT.